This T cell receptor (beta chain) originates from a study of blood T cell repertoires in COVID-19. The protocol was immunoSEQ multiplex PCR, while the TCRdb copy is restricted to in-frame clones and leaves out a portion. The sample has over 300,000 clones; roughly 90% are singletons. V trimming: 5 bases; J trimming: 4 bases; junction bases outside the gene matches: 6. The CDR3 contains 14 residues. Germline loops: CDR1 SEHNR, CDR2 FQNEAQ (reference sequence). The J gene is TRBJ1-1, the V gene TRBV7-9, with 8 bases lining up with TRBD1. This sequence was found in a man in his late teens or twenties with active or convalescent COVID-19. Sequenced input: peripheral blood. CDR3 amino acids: CASSRTGGFTEAFF. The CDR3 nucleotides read TGTGCCAGCAGCCGCACAGGGGGTTTCACTGAAGCTTTCTTT. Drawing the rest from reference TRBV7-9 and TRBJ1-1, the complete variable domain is DTGVSQNPRHKITKRGQNVTFRCDPISEHNRLYWYRQTLGQGPEFLTYFQNEAQLEKSRLLSDRFSAERPKGSFSTLEIQRTEQGDSAMYLCASSRTGGFTEAFFGQGTRLTVV.